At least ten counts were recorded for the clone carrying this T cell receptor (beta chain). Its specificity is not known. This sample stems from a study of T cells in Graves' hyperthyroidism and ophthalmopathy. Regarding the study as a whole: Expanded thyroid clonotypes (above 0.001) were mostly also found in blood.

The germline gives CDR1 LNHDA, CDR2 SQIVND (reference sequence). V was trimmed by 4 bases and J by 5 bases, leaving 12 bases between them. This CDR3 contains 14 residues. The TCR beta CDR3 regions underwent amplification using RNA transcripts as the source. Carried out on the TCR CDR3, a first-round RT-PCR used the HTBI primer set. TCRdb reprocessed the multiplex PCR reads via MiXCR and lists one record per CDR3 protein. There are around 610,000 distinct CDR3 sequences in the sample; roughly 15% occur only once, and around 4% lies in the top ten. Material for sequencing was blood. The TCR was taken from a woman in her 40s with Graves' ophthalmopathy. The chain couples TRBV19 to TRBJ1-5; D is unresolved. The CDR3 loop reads CASSTPSVDQPQHF. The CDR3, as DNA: TGTGCCAGTAGTACCCCCTCCGTCGATCAGCCCCAGCATTTT. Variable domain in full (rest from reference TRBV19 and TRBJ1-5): DGGITQSPKYLFRKEGQNVTLSCEQNLNHDAMYWYRQDPGQGLRLIYYSQIVNDFQKGDIAEGYSVSREKKESFPLTVTSAQKNPTAFYLCASSTPSVDQPQHFGDGTRLSIL.